Listed below are T cell receptor beta chains from one sample, sequenced in a study of Graves' ophthalmopathy and Graves' hyperthyroidism. Via MiXCR, TCRdb re-called the multiplex PCR reads, giving one row per CDR3 protein. The repertoire includes 300,000 to 350,000 distinct CDR3 sequences, roughly 15% of them detected once, and approximately 13% sits in the top ten. The source material was peripheral blood. These receptors were obtained from an adult man with Graves' ophthalmopathy. Each CDR3 is given with its conserved first and last residue. D genes are given only for firm matches. Clone size is given for some rows only: seen once, a few or many times, or a class if the clone is expanded.

v_call: TRBV7-7
j_call: TRBJ2-7
d_call: TRBD2
clone_size: many
cdr3_nt: TGTGCTAGCAGCTACGGACTAGCGGGAGGATCCTACGAGCAGTACTTC
cdr3_aa: CASSYGLAGGSYEQYF

v_call: TRBV6-4
j_call: TRBJ1-5
d_call: .
clone_size: .
cdr3_nt: TGTGCCAGCAGTAGTCGCCGGGACACAGAAAATCAGCCCCAGCATTTT
cdr3_aa: CASSSRRDTENQPQHF

v_call: TRBV12-3/TRBV12-4
j_call: TRBJ2-2
d_call: .
clone_size: .
cdr3_nt: TGTGCCAGCAGCCCCCGACGGTCGCAAAGGGGAACCGGGGAGCTGTTTTTT
cdr3_aa: CASSPRRSQRGTGELFF

v_call: TRBV7-3
j_call: TRBJ1-6
d_call: .
clone_size: many
cdr3_nt: TGTGCCAGCAGCTTAATTTTGGGATCTCGACAGGCTCCCGAAAGCTCCTATAATTCACCCCTCCACTTT
cdr3_aa: CASSLILGSRQAPESSYNSPLHF

v_call: TRBV4-1
j_call: TRBJ2-5
d_call: .
clone_size: many
cdr3_nt: TGCGCCAGCAGCCACGGCGGGACCCAGTACTTC
cdr3_aa: CASSHGGTQYF

v_call: TRBV6-2/TRBV6-3
j_call: TRBJ2-7
d_call: .
clone_size: many
cdr3_nt: TGTGCCAGCAGTCAGATCCCTTCGCGAGGGGGAGACTACGAGCAGTACTTC
cdr3_aa: CASSQIPSRGGDYEQYF

v_call: TRBV20-1
j_call: TRBJ1-1
d_call: TRBD1
clone_size: few
cdr3_nt: TGCAGTGCTTGGACAGGTAACACTGAAGCTTTCTTT
cdr3_aa: CSAWTGNTEAFF

v_call: TRBV7-9
j_call: TRBJ1-5
d_call: .
clone_size: many
cdr3_nt: TGTGCCAGCAGCTACGATGTCTCGGGCCCCCAGCATTTT
cdr3_aa: CASSYDVSGPQHF

v_call: TRBV5-1
j_call: TRBJ2-7
d_call: .
clone_size: .
cdr3_nt: TGCGCCAGCAGCTTGGTTAGGGGGGTCTACGAGCAGTACTTC
cdr3_aa: CASSLVRGVYEQYF

v_call: TRBV27
j_call: TRBJ2-2
d_call: .
clone_size: many
cdr3_nt: TGTGCCAGCAGTTTACATCCTAGAGATCCCACCGGGGAGCTGTTTTTT
cdr3_aa: CASSLHPRDPTGELFF

v_call: TRBV6-2/TRBV6-3
j_call: TRBJ2-7
d_call: TRBD2
clone_size: many
cdr3_nt: TGTGCCAGCAGTGGTCTAGCGGGGGGAAACTACGAGCAGTACTTC
cdr3_aa: CASSGLAGGNYEQYF

v_call: TRBV5-1
j_call: TRBJ2-2
d_call: TRBD2
clone_size: many
cdr3_nt: TGCGCCAGCAGGGCGAGCGGGAGCGGCACCGGGGAGCTGTTTTTT
cdr3_aa: CASRASGSGTGELFF

v_call: TRBV30
j_call: TRBJ2-7
d_call: .
clone_size: many
cdr3_nt: TGTGCCTGGACAGGGGTTAGCGAGCAGTACTTC
cdr3_aa: CAWTGVSEQYF

v_call: TRBV7-2
j_call: TRBJ2-4
d_call: TRBD1
clone_size: .
cdr3_nt: TGTGCCAGCAGCCGAGGCCCCGGGACAGGGACCAAAAACATTCAGTACTTC
cdr3_aa: CASSRGPGTGTKNIQYF

v_call: TRBV30
j_call: TRBJ1-5
d_call: .
clone_size: many
cdr3_nt: TGTGCCTGGAGGGAGGACGGTAATCAGCCCCAGCATTTT
cdr3_aa: CAWREDGNQPQHF

v_call: TRBV12-3/TRBV12-4
j_call: TRBJ1-1
d_call: .
clone_size: few
cdr3_nt: TGTGCCAGCAACGCAGCCTTATCGAACACTGAAGCTTTCTTT
cdr3_aa: CASNAALSNTEAFF

v_call: TRBV6-2/TRBV6-3
j_call: TRBJ1-5
d_call: .
clone_size: many
cdr3_nt: TGTGCCAGCGGACAGATGATCAATCAGCCCCAGCATTTT
cdr3_aa: CASGQMINQPQHF

v_call: TRBV11-2
j_call: TRBJ2-3
d_call: .
clone_size: many
cdr3_nt: TGTGCCAGCAGCTTACGGTTCCAGCCAAGCACAGATACGCAGTATTTT
cdr3_aa: CASSLRFQPSTDTQYF

v_call: TRBV24-1
j_call: TRBJ2-5
d_call: .
clone_size: many
cdr3_nt: TGTGCCACCAGTGATGAGGGGTTGGTGGAGACCCAGTACTTC
cdr3_aa: CATSDEGLVETQYF

v_call: TRBV4-1
j_call: TRBJ2-7
d_call: TRBD2
clone_size: many
cdr3_nt: TGCGCCAGCAGCCAAGCCGATCATCCGGGAGGCAGGAACTACGAGCAGTACTTC
cdr3_aa: CASSQADHPGGRNYEQYF

v_call: TRBV5-1
j_call: TRBJ2-5
d_call: TRBD2
clone_size: many
cdr3_nt: TGCGCCAGCAGGCCCGGAGTGGGCGGGAGCGAAGAGACCCAGTACTTC
cdr3_aa: CASRPGVGGSEETQYF

v_call: TRBV12-3/TRBV12-4
j_call: TRBJ1-2
d_call: .
clone_size: many
cdr3_nt: TGTGCCAGCAGTGTTACCGGGACCCCCTATGGCTACACCTTC
cdr3_aa: CASSVTGTPYGYTF

v_call: TRBV12-3/TRBV12-4
j_call: TRBJ2-2
d_call: .
clone_size: many
cdr3_nt: TGTGCCAGCAGTATCACCGGGGAGCTGTTTTTT
cdr3_aa: CASSITGELFF

v_call: TRBV6-2/TRBV6-3
j_call: TRBJ1-1
d_call: TRBD1
clone_size: many
cdr3_nt: TGTGCCAGCAGAAGGGAGACAGGGGTTCGGGCTGAAGCTTTCTTT
cdr3_aa: CASRRETGVRAEAFF